These 11 T cell receptor beta chains share one sample of origin, sequenced in a study of blood T cell repertoires in COVID-19. Libraries were prepared by immunoSEQ multiplex PCR; TCRdb keeps only in-frame clonotypes and omits some of them. The table has around 140,000 clones, 87% seen once. Sample: peripheral blood. The receptor source for this set is a man between 50 and 59 years old with active COVID-19.

The gene calls are TRBV11-2 and TRBJ1-2, with 9 nucleotides matching TRBD1. Trimming removed 5 bases from V and 7 bases from J; junction bases left unmatched: 5. The CDR3 has 13 residues. Germline V lookup: CDR1 SGHAT, CDR2 FQNNGV. CDR3 region: CASSRGQGGGYTF. The CDR3 DNA reads as TGTGCCAGCAGCAGGGGACAGGGCGGTGGCTACACCTTC. Full variable domain (rest looked up from reference TRBV11-2 and TRBJ1-2): EAGVAQSPRYKIIEKRQSVAFWCNPISGHATLYWYQQILGQGPKLLIQFQNNGVVDDSQLPKDRFSAERLKGVDSTLKIQPAKLEDSAVYLCASSRGQGGGYTFGSGTRLTVV.

The rearrangement links TRBV7-6 to TRBJ1-4; TRBD1 might be the D (5 bases). The V end lost 1 base, the J end lost 8 bases, and 14 bases lay between the germline ends. The CDR3 is 15 amino acids. The V gene's germline CDR1 is SGHVS and CDR2 FNYEAQ. CDR3 loop: CASSLDQGRGEKLFF. The DNA of the CDR3 is TGTGCCAGCAGCTTAGATCAGGGTCGTGGCGAAAAACTGTTTTTT.

The rearrangement uses TRBV2 and TRBJ1-4; D unresolved. The V and J ends lost 1 base and 3 bases respectively, with 9 bases between them. The CDR3 length is 15 residues. CDR1 and CDR2 from the germline V gene are SNHLY and FYNNEI. The CDR3 is CASSEDQASNEKLFF. The CDR3, as DNA: TGTGCCAGCAGTGAAGATCAGGCCTCTAATGAAAAACTGTTTTTT.

This chain uses TRBV7-8 with TRBJ1-5; possible D gene TRBD1, 5 bases. This CDR3 spans 14 amino acids. Trimming shortened V by 0 bases and J by 7 bases, and 10 bases separated the two germline ends. Germline-derived CDR1 and CDR2 are SGHVS and FQNEAQ. The CDR3 loop is CASSLAGPRQPQHF. CDR3 DNA: TGTGCCAGCAGCTTAGCGGGGCCCAGGCAGCCCCAGCATTTT.

CDR3 DNA sequence: TGTGCCAGCAGTGAATATAGGGGCCAGTTGAAAGAGACCCAGTACTTC. This sequence encodes CASSEYRGQLKETQYF. The rearrangement joins TRBV25-1 to TRBJ2-5; TRBD1 might be the D (5 bases). V was shortened by 0 bases and J by 3 bases, with 14 bases between the two germline ends. The CDR3 runs 16 residues. Per the germline V gene, CDR1 is MGHDK and CDR2 is SYGVNS.

The V and J genes are TRBV30 and TRBJ1-5; D may be TRBD1 (6 bases). CDR1 is GTSNPN, CDR2 SVGIG, per germline (reference sequence). Trimming took 5 bases from V and 4 from J, leaving 12 bases between them. The CDR3 runs 13 residues. The CDR3: CAWETDRNQPQHF. For the CDR3, the DNA is TGTGCCTGGGAAACGGACAGAAATCAGCCCCAGCATTTT. Based on the CDR3 plus reference TRBV30 and TRBJ1-5, the full variable domain is SQTIHQWPATLVQPVGSPLSLECTVEGTSNPNLYWYRQAAGRGLQLLFYSVGIGQISSEVPQNLSASRPQDRQFILSSKKLLLSDSGFYLCAWETDRNQPQHFGDGTRLSIL.

The CDR3 DNA reads as TGTGCCAGCAGCCATCGGGGAAGCCGCTCTGGGGCCAACGTCCTGACTTTC. This codes for CASSHRGSRSGANVLTF. The chain links TRBV3-1 (or the pseudogene TRBV3-2) to TRBJ2-6, with D perhaps TRBD2 (5 bases). Germline loops: CDR1 LGHDT, CDR2 YNNKEL (reference sequence). The V end lost 3 bases, the J end lost 0 bases, and 12 bases lay between the germline ends. The CDR3 extends over 17 amino acids.

The chain joins TRBV9 to TRBJ2-3; D gene ambiguous. The CDR3 runs to 11 residues. Germline CDR1 and CDR2: SGDLS and YYNGEE. V gave up 4 bases and J gave up 3 bases, with 3 bases separating them. Here the CDR3 DNA reads TGTGCCAGCAGCCAGACAGATACGCAGTATTTT. Its translation is CASSQTDTQYF.

This clone appeared a few times. The rearrangement uses TRBV5-6 and TRBJ1-4, with a weak D call TRBD1 (5 bases). Trimming took off 0 bases at V and 8 bases at J, with 11 bases between the two ends. In germline, CDR1 is SGHDT, CDR2 YYEEEE. The length of the CDR3 is 14 residues. The CDR3 loop reads CASSLEQGGEKLFF. As DNA, the CDR3 is TGTGCCAGCAGCTTGGAGCAGGGAGGAGAAAAACTGTTTTTT. Complete variable domain (other parts from reference TRBV5-6 and TRBJ1-4): DAGVTQSPTHLIKTRGQQVTLRCSPKSGHDTVSWYQQALGQGPQFIFQYYEEEERQRGNFPDRFSGHQFPNYSSELNVNALLLGDSALYLCASSLEQGGEKLFFGSGTQLSVL.

J is TRBJ1-3 and V is TRBV6-5; unclear D gene. This CDR3 is 13 amino acids long. CDR1 and CDR2 from the germline V gene are MNHEY and SVGAGI. V was clipped by 6 bases and J by 6 bases, with 12 bases between them. The CDR3 DNA follows: TGTGCCAGCAGGGGAGGTGGCGAAAACACCATATATTTT. Its translation: CASRGGGENTIYF.

The V and J genes are TRBV6-5 and TRBJ1-2; D remains unclear. Trimming left V 0 bases short and J 7 bases short, with 9 bases between. CDR1 and CDR2 (germline): MNHEY, SVGAGI. CDR3 length: 13 amino acids. The CDR3 protein is CASSYSLYGGYTF. The DNA of the CDR3 is TGTGCCAGCAGTTACTCATTGTACGGTGGCTACACCTTC.